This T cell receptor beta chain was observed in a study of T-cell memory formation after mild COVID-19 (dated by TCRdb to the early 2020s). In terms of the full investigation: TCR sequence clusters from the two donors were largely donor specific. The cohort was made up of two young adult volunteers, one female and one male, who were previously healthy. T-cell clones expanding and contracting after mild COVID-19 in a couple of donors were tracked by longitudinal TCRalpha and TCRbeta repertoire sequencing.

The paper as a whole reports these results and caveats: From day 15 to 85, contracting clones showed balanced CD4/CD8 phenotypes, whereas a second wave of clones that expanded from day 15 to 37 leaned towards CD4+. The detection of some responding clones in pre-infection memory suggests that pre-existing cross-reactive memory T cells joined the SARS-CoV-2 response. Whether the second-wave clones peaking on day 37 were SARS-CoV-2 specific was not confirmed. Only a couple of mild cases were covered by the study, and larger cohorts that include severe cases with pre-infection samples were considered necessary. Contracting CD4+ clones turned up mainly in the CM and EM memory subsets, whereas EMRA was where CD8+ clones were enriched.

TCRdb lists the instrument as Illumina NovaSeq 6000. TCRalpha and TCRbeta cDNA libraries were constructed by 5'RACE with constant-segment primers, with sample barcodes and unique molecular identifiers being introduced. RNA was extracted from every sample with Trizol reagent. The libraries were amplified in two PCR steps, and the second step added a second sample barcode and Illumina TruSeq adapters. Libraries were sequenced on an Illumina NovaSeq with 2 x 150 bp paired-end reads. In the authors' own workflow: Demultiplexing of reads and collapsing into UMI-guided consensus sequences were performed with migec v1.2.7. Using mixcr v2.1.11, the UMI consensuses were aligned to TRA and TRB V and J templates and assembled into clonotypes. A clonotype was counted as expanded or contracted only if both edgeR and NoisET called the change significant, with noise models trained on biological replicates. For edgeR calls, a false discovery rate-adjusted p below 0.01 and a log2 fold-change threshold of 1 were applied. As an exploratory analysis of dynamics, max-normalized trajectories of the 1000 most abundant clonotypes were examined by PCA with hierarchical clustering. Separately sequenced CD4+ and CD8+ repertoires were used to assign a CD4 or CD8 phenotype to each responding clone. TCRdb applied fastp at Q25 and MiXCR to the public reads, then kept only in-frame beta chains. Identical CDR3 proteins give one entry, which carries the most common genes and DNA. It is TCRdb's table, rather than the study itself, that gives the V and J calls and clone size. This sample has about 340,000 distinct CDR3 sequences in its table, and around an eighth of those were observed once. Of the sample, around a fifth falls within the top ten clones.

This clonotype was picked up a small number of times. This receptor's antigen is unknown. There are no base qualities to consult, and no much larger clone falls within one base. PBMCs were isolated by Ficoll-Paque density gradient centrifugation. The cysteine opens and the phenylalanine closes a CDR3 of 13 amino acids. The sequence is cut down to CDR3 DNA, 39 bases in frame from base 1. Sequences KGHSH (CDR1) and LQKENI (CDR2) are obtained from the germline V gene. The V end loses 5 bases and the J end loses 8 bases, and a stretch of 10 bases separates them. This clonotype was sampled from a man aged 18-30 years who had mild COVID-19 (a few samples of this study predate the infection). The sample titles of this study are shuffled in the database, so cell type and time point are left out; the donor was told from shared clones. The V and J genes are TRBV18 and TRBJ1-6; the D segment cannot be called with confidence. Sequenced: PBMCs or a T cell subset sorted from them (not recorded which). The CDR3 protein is CASSTDRHSPLHF. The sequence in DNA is TGTGCCAGCTCAACCGACCGACATTCACCCCTCCACTTT.